Below are 10 T cell receptor beta chains sequenced from a single sample in a study of regulatory T cells in long-lasting Graves disease. The authors built TCR beta libraries using iRepertoire HTBI primers and Arm-PCR of CDR3 regions. Via MiXCR, TCRdb re-called the multiplex PCR reads, giving one row per CDR3 protein. This sample has 540,000 or so distinct CDR3 sequences, with approximately 15% found just once. Stated time point: newly diagnosed GD, antithyroid drugs for less than 3 months. There was RNA extracted from PBMCs, and the TCR library was made from it. These data also featured in a second study, about T cells in Graves' hyperthyroidism and ophthalmopathy.

This specimen consisted of peripheral blood mononuclear cells (PBMCs), obtained at new diagnosis, from a patient treated with antithyroid drugs. The source is a man aged 25-45 years with Graves disease.

In the case of this clonotype: A much larger clonotype is one base distant, so this may be a read error. This chain connects TRBV6-2 or TRBV6-3 to TRBJ1-2; D gene uncertain. The length of the CDR3 is 15 residues. CDR1 and CDR2 (germline): MNHEY, SVGEGT. CDR3 coding DNA: TGTGCCAGCAGTGAATCGGCAGCGACAAACTATGACTACACCTTC. Its translation is CASSESAATNYDYTF.

Many counts were recorded for this clonotype. The chain joins TRBV5-6 to TRBJ2-3; D not certain. Between the trimmed V and J ends, which lost 0 bases and 5 bases, there was a span of 10 bases. Germline CDR1 and CDR2: SGHDT and YYEEEE. This CDR3 spans 14 amino acids. Here the CDR3 reads CASSLGGKRDTQYF. CDR3 nucleotides: TGTGCCAGCAGCTTGGGGGGTAAGCGAGATACGCAGTATTTT.

This clonotype has more than one count but fewer than ten. The chain employs TRBV4-1 and TRBJ2-5, with D possibly matching TRBD2 (6 bases). CDR1 and CDR2 from the germline V gene are MGHRA and YSYEKL. The CDR3 contains 17 residues. V was clipped by 1 base and J by 5 bases, with 20 bases between them. The CDR3 nucleotides are TGCGCCAGCAGCCAAGGAGCTGGCAGGCCGGGGAGGGAGACCCAGTACTTC. It yields the protein CASSQGAGRPGRETQYF.

Of note for this clonotype: Only one base separates this from a far larger clonotype, so it likely reflects a read error. The chain joins TRBV11-1 to TRBJ2-7; D is unresolved. The CDR3 sequence is 14 residues long. The germline V gene encodes CDR1 SGHAT and CDR2 FQDESV (reference sequence). The ends were cut back, 6 bases at V and 4 bases at J, with 16 bases in the middle. The DNA for the CDR3 is TGTGCCAGCAGTACCAGCAGCAGAGTATACGAGCAGTACTTC. Its protein is CASSTSSRVYEQYF.

The rearrangement links TRBV27 to TRBJ1-1, with D unresolved. The length of the CDR3 is 11 residues. CDR1 and CDR2 (germline): MNHEY, SMNVEV (reference sequence). V shed 8 bases and J shed 1 base, with 5 bases lying between them. The DNA for the CDR3 is TGTGCCAGCTATAGGAACACTGAAGCTTTCTTT. It translates to CASYRNTEAFF.

This clonotype was observed at least ten times. The rearrangement joins TRBV20-1 to TRBJ2-5, with D possibly TRBD2 on 7 matching bases. V was clipped by 0 bases and J by 1 base, with 9 bases between them. Germline loops: CDR1 DFQATT, CDR2 SNEGSKA (reference sequence). The CDR3 covers 14 residues. Here the CDR3 reads CSARDGGAQETQYF. In DNA, the CDR3 is TGCAGTGCTAGAGATGGGGGGGCCCAAGAGACCCAGTACTTC.

V usage is TRBV7-3 and J usage is TRBJ2-7; unclear D gene. The germline V gene has CDR1 SGHTA and CDR2 FQGTGA. V shed 2 bases and J shed 6 bases, with 8 bases lying between them. The CDR3 has 12 residues. The CDR3 here is CASSLGEVEQYF. The CDR3 DNA reads as TGTGCCAGCAGCTTAGGAGAGGTCGAGCAGTACTTC.

The CDR3 sequence is CASSLSGQGVYEQYF. The CDR3 bases are TGTGCCAGCAGCTTATCGGGACAGGGGGTATACGAGCAGTACTTC. This chain connects TRBV7-2 to TRBJ2-7, with 11 bases fitting TRBD1. The CDR3 extends over 15 amino acids. Germline V gene lookup returns CDR1 SGHTA and CDR2 FQGNSA. The V gene end was trimmed by 2 bases and the J gene end by 4 bases; junction bases not matched to a gene: 4.

This clonotype appeared a few times. The V and J genes are TRBV20-1 and TRBJ2-1, with 13 bases aligning to TRBD2. Trimming at V came to 8 bases and at J to 8 bases, leaving 9 bases not matched to a gene. CDR1 and CDR2 (germline): DFQATT, SNEGSKA (reference sequence). The CDR3 consists of 14 residues. CDR3 nucleotides: TGCAGTTCCAAAACTAGCGGGAGGGCACATGAGCAGTTCTTC. It yields the protein CSSKTSGRAHEQFF.

This clonotype was seen a few times. J is TRBJ2-4 and V is TRBV7-9; the match to TRBD1 covers 10 bases. The CDR3 is made up of 16 amino acids. CDR1 is SEHNR and CDR2 is FQNEAQ in the germline V gene (reference sequence). The junction had 10 bases not matched to a gene; V was cut back by 3 bases and J by 8 bases. The CDR3 DNA reads TGTGCCAGCAGCTTGCGCCCCGGGACAGGGGCGGACATTCAGTACTTC. Amino acids: CASSLRPGTGADIQYF. Combining the CDR3 with reference TRBV7-9 and TRBJ2-4 gives the whole variable domain DTGVSQNPRHKITKRGQNVTFRCDPISEHNRLYWYRQTLGQGPEFLTYFQNEAQLEKSRLLSDRFSAERPKGSFSTLEIQRTEQGDSAMYLCASSLRPGTGADIQYFGAGTRLSVL.